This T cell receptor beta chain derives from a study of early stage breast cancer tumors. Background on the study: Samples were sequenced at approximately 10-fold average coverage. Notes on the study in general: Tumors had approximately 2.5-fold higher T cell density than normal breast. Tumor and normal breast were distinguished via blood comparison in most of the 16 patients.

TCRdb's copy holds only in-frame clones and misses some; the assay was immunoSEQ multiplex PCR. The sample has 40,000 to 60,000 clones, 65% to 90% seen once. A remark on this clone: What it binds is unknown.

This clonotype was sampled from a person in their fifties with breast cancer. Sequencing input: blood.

The CDR3 coding sequence is TGTGCCAGCAGCCCCCAGTGGGGGGGTCAGCCCCAGCATTTT. It codes for CASSPQWGGQPQHF. V gene TRBV7-2 combines with J gene TRBJ1-5; D is perhaps TRBD1 (5 bases). CDR3 size: 14 residues. Germline loops: CDR1 SGHTA, CDR2 FQGNSA. V lost 5 bases and J 6 bases, leaving 14 bases between the germline ends.